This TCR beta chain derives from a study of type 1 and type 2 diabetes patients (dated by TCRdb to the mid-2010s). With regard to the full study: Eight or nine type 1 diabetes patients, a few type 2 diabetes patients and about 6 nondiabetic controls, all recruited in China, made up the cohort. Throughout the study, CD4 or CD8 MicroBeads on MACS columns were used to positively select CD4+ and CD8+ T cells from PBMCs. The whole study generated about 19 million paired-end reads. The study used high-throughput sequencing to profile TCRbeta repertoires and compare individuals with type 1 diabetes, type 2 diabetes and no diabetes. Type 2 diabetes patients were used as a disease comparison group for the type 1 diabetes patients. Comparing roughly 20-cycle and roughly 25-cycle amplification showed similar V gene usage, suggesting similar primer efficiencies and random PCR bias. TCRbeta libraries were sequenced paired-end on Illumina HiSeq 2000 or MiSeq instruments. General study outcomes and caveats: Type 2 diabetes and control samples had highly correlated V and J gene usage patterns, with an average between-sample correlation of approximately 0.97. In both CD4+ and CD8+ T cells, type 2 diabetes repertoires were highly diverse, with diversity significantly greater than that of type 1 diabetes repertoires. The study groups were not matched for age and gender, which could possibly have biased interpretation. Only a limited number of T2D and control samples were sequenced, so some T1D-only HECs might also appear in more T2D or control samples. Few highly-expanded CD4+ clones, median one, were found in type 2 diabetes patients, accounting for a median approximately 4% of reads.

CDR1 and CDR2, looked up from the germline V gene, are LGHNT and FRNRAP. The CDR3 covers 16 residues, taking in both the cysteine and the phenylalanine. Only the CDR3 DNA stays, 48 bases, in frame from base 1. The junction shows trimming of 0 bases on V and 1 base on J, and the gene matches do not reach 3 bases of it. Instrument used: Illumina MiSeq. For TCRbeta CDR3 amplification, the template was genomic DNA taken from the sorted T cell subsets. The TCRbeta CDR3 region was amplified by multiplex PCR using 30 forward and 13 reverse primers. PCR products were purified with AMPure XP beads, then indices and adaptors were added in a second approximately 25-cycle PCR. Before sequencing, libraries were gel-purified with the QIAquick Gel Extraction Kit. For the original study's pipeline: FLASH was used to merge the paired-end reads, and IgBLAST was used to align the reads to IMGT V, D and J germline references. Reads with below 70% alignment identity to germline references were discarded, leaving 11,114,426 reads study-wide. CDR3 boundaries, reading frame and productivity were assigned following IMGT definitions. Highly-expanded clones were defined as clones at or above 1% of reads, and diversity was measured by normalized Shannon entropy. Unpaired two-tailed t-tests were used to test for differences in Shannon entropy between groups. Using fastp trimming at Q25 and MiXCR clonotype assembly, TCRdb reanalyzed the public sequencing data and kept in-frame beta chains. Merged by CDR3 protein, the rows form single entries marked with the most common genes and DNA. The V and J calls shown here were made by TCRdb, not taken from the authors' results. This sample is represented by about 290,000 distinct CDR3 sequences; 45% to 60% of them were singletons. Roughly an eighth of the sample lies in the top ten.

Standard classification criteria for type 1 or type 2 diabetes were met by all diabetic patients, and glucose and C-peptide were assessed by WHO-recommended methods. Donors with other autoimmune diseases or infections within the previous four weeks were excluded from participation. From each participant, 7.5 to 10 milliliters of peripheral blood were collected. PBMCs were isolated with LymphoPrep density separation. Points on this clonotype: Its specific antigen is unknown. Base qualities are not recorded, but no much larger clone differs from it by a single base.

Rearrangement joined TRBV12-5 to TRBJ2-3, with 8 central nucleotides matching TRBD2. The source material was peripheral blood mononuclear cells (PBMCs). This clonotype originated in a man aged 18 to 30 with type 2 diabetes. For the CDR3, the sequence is CASGLVLAARTDTQYF. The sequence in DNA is TGTGCTAGTGGTTTGGTACTAGCGGCCCGCACAGATACGCAGTATTTT. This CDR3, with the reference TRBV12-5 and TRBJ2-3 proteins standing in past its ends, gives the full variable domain DARVTQTPRHKVTEMGQEVTMRCQPILGHNTVFWYRQTMMQGLELLAYFRNRAPLDDSGMPKDRFSAEMPDATLATLKIQPSEPRDSAVYFCASGLVLAARTDTQYFGPGTRLTVL.